The 25 T cell receptor beta chains below all came from one sample that was sequenced in a study of T cells in Graves' hyperthyroidism and ophthalmopathy. What was amplified from RNA transcripts were TCR beta CDR3 regions. The HTBI primer set served for first-round RT-PCR of the TCR CDR3. TCRdb reprocessed the multiplex PCR reads with MiXCR, giving one entry per CDR3 protein. Here the sample spans about 410,000 distinct CDR3 sequences, approximately 14% being singletons. Sequenced sample: blood. The receptor source for this set is a man aged 18 to 30 with Graves' ophthalmopathy.

For this clonotype: This sequence may be a read error, since a much larger clone differs from it by one base. The chain links TRBV6-9 to TRBJ1-1; D may be TRBD1 (6 bases). CDR1 MNHGY and CDR2 SVAAGI come from the germline V gene. The CDR3 covers 16 residues. The V and J ends lost 4 bases and 5 bases respectively, with 20 bases between them. The chain's CDR3 is CASSSPGAPRGTEAFF. Written as DNA, the CDR3 is TGTGCCAGCAGTTCCCCAGGGGCCCCCAGAGGAACTGAAGCTTTCTTT.

This clonotype was counted ten times or more. The chain is built from TRBV2 and TRBJ1-2, with D hard to call. Trimming pared 6 bases from V and 4 bases from J, leaving 12 bases between. Germline assignment: CDR1 SNHLY and CDR2 FYNNEI. The CDR3 has 13 residues. CDR3 DNA: TGTGCCAGCAGGGATATGGGGTTCTATGGCTACACCTTC. This sequence encodes CASRDMGFYGYTF.

The chain is built from TRBV5-6 and TRBJ1-2; unclear D gene. The V gene lost 6 bases and the J gene lost 4 bases, with 10 bases spanning the gap. The CDR3 is 12 residues long. Germline assignment: CDR1 SGHDT and CDR2 YYEEEE. CDR3 region: CASNYRLYGYTF. The DNA for the CDR3 is TGTGCCAGCAATTATAGGCTCTATGGCTACACCTTC.

This clonotype occurred a few times. With a much larger clone just one base away, this may be a read error. The chain combines TRBV7-8 with TRBJ2-5, with 9 positions matching TRBD1. CDR1 SGHVS and CDR2 FQNEAQ come from the germline V gene. CDR3 length equals 15 residues. CDR3 protein: CASSFIQGAWETRYF. CDR3 nucleotide sequence: TGTGCCAGCAGCTTCATACAGGGGGCATGGGAGACCCGGTACTTC.

This clonotype showed up many times. This chain joins TRBV20-1 and TRBJ2-1; 11 bases map to TRBD2. The CDR3 is 15 amino acids. With 2 bases clipped from V and 4 bases from J, the junction kept 4 bases outside the gene matches. The germline V gene encodes CDR1 DFQATT and CDR2 SNEGSKA (reference sequence). The CDR3 sequence: CSARPGLAAYNEQFF. The CDR3 DNA follows: TGCAGTGCTAGACCGGGACTAGCGGCTTACAATGAGCAGTTCTTC.

This chain links TRBV12-3 or TRBV12-4 with TRBJ2-5; D possibly corresponds to TRBD2 (6 bases). The CDR3 has 15 amino acids. The V gene lost 8 bases and the J gene lost 5 bases, with 21 bases spanning the gap. CDR3 DNA: TGTGCCAGCCGTCCGGGAGCGGAGATCGGGGAGACCCAGTACTTC. As protein: CASRPGAEIGETQYF.

V is TRBV7-9 and J is TRBJ1-1; D remains ambiguous. Germline V lookup: CDR1 SEHNR, CDR2 FQNEAQ (reference sequence). Deletions cut 1 base from V and 0 bases from J, with 9 bases between. The CDR3 is 15 residues long. CDR3 residues: CASSLVSLLNTEAFF. For the CDR3, the DNA is TGTGCCAGCAGCTTAGTTAGTTTACTGAACACTGAAGCTTTCTTT.

This clonotype was seen repeatedly, ten times or more. The chain carries TRBV2 and TRBJ1-1; maybe TRBD1 (5 bases). Germline V gene sequence: CDR1 SNHLY, CDR2 FYNNEI. V was trimmed by 1 base and J by 6 bases, leaving 15 bases between them. The CDR3 loop spans 15 amino acids. The CDR3 here is CASSEGYDQGSEAFF. CDR3 sequence (DNA): TGTGCCAGCAGTGAAGGGTACGATCAGGGATCTGAAGCTTTCTTT.

This clonotype was seen ten or more times. The rearrangement joins TRBV12-3 or TRBV12-4 to TRBJ2-7, with 8 positions matching TRBD2. With 5 bases clipped from V and 0 bases from J, the junction kept 12 bases outside the gene matches. This CDR3 region has 17 residues. The CDR3 nucleotides are TGTGCCAGCAGTCCCTCGACGGGGGCGGGAGGCTCCTACGAGCAGTACTTC. Protein product: CASSPSTGAGGSYEQYF.

This clonotype came up a few times. CDR3 bases: TGTGCCAGCAGCGTAGGGCCAGGTCAGAGGGGTGGGACCCAGTACTTC. This translates into CASSVGPGQRGGTQYF. The chain links TRBV9 to TRBJ2-5; D tentatively reads TRBD1 or TRBD2 (5 bases each). This CDR3 comprises 16 residues. Deletions cut 0 bases from V and 7 bases from J, with 19 bases between. Germline V gives CDR1 SGDLS, CDR2 YYNGEE.

This clonotype was counted at least ten times. V gene TRBV29-1 combines with J gene TRBJ1-6; D may be TRBD1 (6 bases). The CDR3 is 14 amino acids. Trimming pared 3 bases from V and 9 bases from J, leaving 15 bases between. Germline V gene data show CDR1 as SQVTM and CDR2 as ANQGSEA. CDR3 in DNA: TGCAGCGTTGAGCCGCCAGGGGTCATTTCACCCCTCCACTTT. Translation: CSVEPPGVISPLHF. The full variable domain, rest sourced from reference TRBV29-1 and TRBJ1-6, is SAVISQKPSRDICQRGTSLTIQCQVDSQVTMMFWYRQQPGQSLTLIATANQGSEATYESGFVIDKFPISRPNLTFSTLTVSNMSPEDSSIYLCSVEPPGVISPLHFGNGTRLTVT.

The chain has TRBV10-3 and TRBJ2-2; 12 bases fit TRBD2. Germline CDR1 ENHRY, CDR2 SYGVKD. This CDR3 is 17 amino acids long. V was pared by 4 bases and J by 3 bases, with 6 bases of the junction left unmatched. This CDR3 reads CAISGLAGDSDTGELFF. CDR3 sequence (DNA): TGTGCCATCAGTGGACTAGCGGGAGACTCGGACACCGGGGAGCTGTTTTTT.

This clonotype showed up just a few times. V and J are TRBV7-8 and TRBJ1-2; possible D gene TRBD1, 5 bases. The V gene's germline CDR1 is SGHVS and CDR2 FQNEAQ. The V and J ends lost 2 bases and 4 bases respectively, with 8 bases between them. This CDR3 region has 13 residues. CDR3 sequence (DNA): TGTGCCAGCAGCTTAAGACAGAGCTATGGCTACACCTTC. The encoded protein is CASSLRQSYGYTF. The full variable domain, completed using reference TRBV7-8 and TRBJ1-2, is GAGVSQSPRYKVAKRGQDVALRCDPISGHVSLFWYQQALGQGPEFLTYFQNEAQLDKSGLPSDRFFAERPEGSVSTLKIQRTQQEDSAVYLCASSLRQSYGYTFGSGTRLTVV.

The CDR3 loop reads CASSLTSGVALGVEETQYF. The CDR3 DNA is TGTGCCAGTAGTCTGACTAGCGGGGTGGCTCTTGGTGTAGAAGAGACCCAGTACTTC. The V call is TRBV19, the J call TRBJ2-5, with TRBD2 matching 11 bases. V dropped 5 bases and J dropped 3; count of bases not matched to a gene: 17. Per the germline V gene, CDR1 is LNHDA and CDR2 is SQIVND (reference sequence). The CDR3 runs 19 residues. Looking up the rest from reference TRBV19 and TRBJ2-5 gives the full variable domain: DGGITQSPKYLFRKEGQNVTLSCEQNLNHDAMYWYRQDPGQGLRLIYYSQIVNDFQKGDIAEGYSVSREKKESFPLTVTSAQKNPTAFYLCASSLTSGVALGVEETQYFGPGTRLLVL.

There are many counts of this clonotype. The chain employs TRBV20-1 and TRBJ2-3; 8 bases are a match to TRBD1. The V and J ends lost 1 base and 5 bases, in that order; junction bases with no gene match: 8. This CDR3 has 15 residues. Germline V lookup: CDR1 DFQATT, CDR2 SNEGSKA (reference sequence). As DNA, the CDR3 is TGCAGTGCTAGAGTAGGGACAGGAGCAAAAGATACGCAGTATTTT. This encodes CSARVGTGAKDTQYF.

This clonotype was seen at least ten times. This chain joins TRBV14 and TRBJ2-7; D is unresolved. V lost 4 bases and J 7 bases, leaving 11 bases between the germline ends. The CDR3 extends over 12 amino acids. The germline CDR1 and CDR2 sequences are SGHDN and FVKESK. This chain's CDR3 is CASSPSRYEQYF. DNA for the CDR3: TGTGCCAGCAGCCCATCTCGATATGAGCAGTACTTC. The variable domain in full, completed from reference TRBV14 and TRBJ2-7, reads EAGVTQFPSHSVIEKGQTVTLRCDPISGHDNLYWYRRVMGKEIKFLLHFVKESKQDESGMPNNRFLAERTGGTYSTLKVQPAELEDSGVYFCASSPSRYEQYFGPGTRLTVT.

This clonotype was counted ten times or more. The gene calls are TRBV5-6 and TRBJ2-1; D remains ambiguous. The V and J ends lost 1 base and 7 bases respectively, with 9 bases between them. Germline assignment: CDR1 SGHDT and CDR2 YYEEEE. CDR3 size: 13 residues. CDR3 residues: CASSLWSSNEQFF. The CDR3 DNA sequence: TGTGCCAGCAGCTTGTGGTCCTCAAATGAGCAGTTCTTC. Drawing the rest from reference TRBV5-6 and TRBJ2-1, the complete variable domain is DAGVTQSPTHLIKTRGQQVTLRCSPKSGHDTVSWYQQALGQGPQFIFQYYEEEERQRGNFPDRFSGHQFPNYSSELNVNALLLGDSALYLCASSLWSSNEQFFGPGTRLTVL.

The CDR3 here is CASSSSTVGTGKTQNTGELFF. CDR3 sequence (DNA): TGTGCCAGCAGCTCGTCGACCGTAGGGACAGGGAAGACTCAGAACACCGGGGAGCTGTTTTTT. This rearrangement joins TRBV7-3 to TRBJ2-2, with TRBD1 matching 9 bases. The CDR3 is 21 residues long. CDR1 SGHTA and CDR2 FQGTGA come from the germline V gene. V lost 4 bases and J lost 1; bases outside the gene matches: 19.

This clonotype was detected only a few times. The CDR3 nucleotides are TGTGCCACCAGTGATTTTCCAACAGGGGGCAAGTACTTC. This translates into CATSDFPTGGKYF. The rearrangement joins TRBV24-1 to TRBJ2-4; 9 nucleotides align to TRBD1. V shed 1 base and J 14 bases; nucleotides not matched to a gene: 5. Germline CDR1 and CDR2: KGHDR and SFDVKD. This CDR3 has 13 residues.

In its sample, this clonotype was seen many times. The chain is built from TRBV15 and TRBJ2-3, with 7 nucleotides matching TRBD2. This CDR3 has 15 amino acids. Trimming took 1 base from V and 5 from J; bases not matched to a gene: 6. Germline V gene data show CDR1 as LNHNV and CDR2 as YYDKDF (reference sequence). In DNA form, the CDR3 reads TGTGCCACCAGCAGAGTGCGGGAGATTAGAGATACGCAGTATTTT. This gives the protein CATSRVREIRDTQYF.

This sequence joins TRBV15 and TRBJ2-2, with no clear D. V lost 5 bases, J lost 5 bases, and 12 bases lay in between. CDR3 length: 14 residues. Looked up from germline, CDR1 is LNHNV and CDR2 is YYDKDF (reference sequence). The CDR3 nucleotides read TGTGCCACCAGCGCTCGCTTAGGGACCGGGGAGCTGTTTTTT. It encodes CATSARLGTGELFF.

This clonotype has a count of ten or more. This chain uses TRBV5-5 with TRBJ1-5, with TRBD1 matching over 11 bases. The CDR3 is made up of 18 amino acids. The germline V gene has CDR1 SGHKS and CDR2 YYEKEE (reference sequence). J lost 3 bases, V lost 4 bases, and 12 bases had no gene match. The CDR3 bases are TGTGCCAGCAGCCGACCCCGGGGGACAGGGGGAACCAATCAGCCCCAGCATTTT. Translating it yields CASSRPRGTGGTNQPQHF.

The V gene is TRBV7-8, the J gene TRBJ2-1, with 7 nucleotides matching TRBD1. CDR1 is SGHVS, CDR2 FQNEAQ, per germline. The V and J ends lost 1 base and 0 bases, in that order; junction bases with no gene match: 3. This CDR3 is built from 16 residues. CDR3 sequence: CASSLEQGLSYNEQFF. The CDR3 DNA is TGTGCCAGCAGCTTAGAACAGGGGCTCTCCTACAATGAGCAGTTCTTC.

This clonotype was recorded at least ten times. The chain couples TRBV24-1 to TRBJ2-5, with D unclear. The CDR3 is 14 residues long. Germline V gene sequence: CDR1 KGHDR, CDR2 SFDVKD. V was clipped by 3 bases and J by 4 bases, with 11 bases between them. The CDR3 protein is CATSDTSVRETQYF. CDR3 sequence (DNA): TGTGCCACCAGTGATACATCCGTTCGAGAGACCCAGTACTTC.

The genes are TRBV20-1 and TRBJ2-5; perhaps TRBD2 as D (6 bases). Germline V gene data show CDR1 as DFQATT and CDR2 as SNEGSKA (reference sequence). This CDR3 spans 13 amino acids. Trimming stripped 8 bases from V and 5 bases from J, with 18 bases between. This CDR3 is CSPGDWTTETQYF. The CDR3 DNA is TGCAGTCCCGGGGACTGGACAACGGAGACCCAGTACTTC.